The next 16 T cell receptor beta chains were all read from a single sample in a study of shared clonotypes between healthy human individuals. Profiling relied on immunoSEQ multiplex PCR, and the TCRdb table lists in-frame clones only, not all of them. The sample lists about 2.5 million clones; less than 95% were seen once. Input material: naive CD4+ T cells from PBMCs. Subset reported: CD45RA+ positively selected. These receptors all come from a man aged 18 to 30 in good health. Some clones in this sample may be carry-over from other donors' samples.

This chain links TRBV2 with TRBJ2-3, with TRBD2 matching over 10 bases. V gave up 4 bases and J gave up 0 bases; unmatched junction bases: 4. Looked up from germline, CDR1 is SNHLY and CDR2 is FYNNEI. The CDR3 extends over 16 amino acids. CDR3 bases: TGTGCCAGCAGTGCGACTAGCGGGCGAAGCACAGATACGCAGTATTTT. It specifies CASSATSGRSTDTQYF.

This chain uses TRBV18 with TRBJ1-5, with D perhaps matching TRBD1 (5 bases). CDR3 size: 14 residues. Per germline, CDR1 KGHSH and CDR2 LQKENI. V was pared by 5 bases and J by 7 bases, with 15 bases between. CDR3 in DNA: TGTGCCAGCTCATCCCTTCAGGGTAACCAGCCCCAGCATTTT. Residues: CASSSLQGNQPQHF. The full variable domain, completed using reference TRBV18 and TRBJ1-5, is NAGVMQNPRHLVRRRGQEARLRCSPMKGHSHVYWYRQLPEEGLKFMVYLQKENIIDESGMPKERFSAEFPKEGPSILRIQQVVRGDSAAYFCASSSLQGNQPQHFGDGTRLSIL.

The gene calls are TRBV30 and TRBJ2-5; 7 bases are shared with TRBD1. CDR3 length: 14 amino acids. Germline V gives CDR1 GTSNPN, CDR2 SVGIG (reference sequence). Trimming removed 3 bases from V and 3 bases from J; junction bases left unmatched: 7. The CDR3 region has the DNA TGTGCCTGGAGGCAAGGGGGCAGCAAAGAGACCCAGTACTTC. Amino acid sequence: CAWRQGGSKETQYF.

For the CDR3, the DNA is TGTGCCAGCAGTCGCCCTCGAATTAGCACAGATACGCAGTATTTT. Protein: CASSRPRISTDTQYF. The chain joins TRBV28 to TRBJ2-3, with D unclear. The CDR3 is 15 residues long. Germline V CDR1 and CDR2: MDHEN, SYDVKM. Between the trimmed V and J ends, which lost 5 bases and 0 bases, there was a span of 12 bases. The complete variable domain, with remaining parts taken from reference TRBV28 and TRBJ2-3, reads DVKVTQSSRYLVKRTGEKVFLECVQDMDHENMFWYRQDPGLGLRLIYFSYDVKMKEKGDIPEGYSVSREKKERFSLILESASTNQTSMYLCASSRPRISTDTQYFGPGTRLTVL.

The chain uses TRBV4-2 and TRBJ1-6; TRBD1 agrees at 8 bases. Germline trimming cut 0 bases from V and 10 bases from J; bases unmatched to any gene: 8. Germline assignment: CDR1 LGHNA and CDR2 YNFKEQ. CDR3 length: 16 residues. The CDR3 spells CASSQDPDRAPSPLHF. The CDR3 nucleotides read TGTGCCAGCAGCCAAGATCCGGACAGGGCCCCCTCACCCCTCCACTTT.

The chain links TRBV5-1 to TRBJ2-7; D possibly matches TRBD1 or TRBD2 (5 bases each). Trimming pared 4 bases from V and 5 bases from J, leaving 25 bases between. This CDR3 spans 17 amino acids. Per germline, CDR1 SGHRS and CDR2 YFSETQ. CDR3 amino acids: CASSLRGSTIGPHEQYF. CDR3 nucleotides: TGCGCCAGCAGCCTACGGGGCTCAACAATTGGACCCCACGAGCAGTACTTC.

V usage is TRBV19 and J usage is TRBJ1-2; 7 bases are a match to TRBD1. Germline-derived CDR1 and CDR2 are LNHDA and SQIVND (reference sequence). V lost 10 bases, J lost 8 bases, and 13 bases stayed unmatched. CDR3 length: 13 amino acids. The DNA for the CDR3 is TGTGCCATTAAAGACAGGGCCCCGACCGGCTACACCTTC. Translated, it gives CAIKDRAPTGYTF.

This clone was detected once. The chain employs TRBV14 and TRBJ1-4, with TRBD1 as a possible D gene (6 bases). Trimming shortened V by 2 bases and J by 8 bases, and 18 bases separated the two germline ends. The CDR3 spans 16 residues. The germline CDR1 and CDR2 sequences are SGHDN and FVKESK. The CDR3 nucleotides read TGTGCCAGCAGCCAATTCGGGGGGCGCGAGAGCGAAAAACTGTTTTTT. Its protein is CASSQFGGRESEKLFF.

The chain employs TRBV7-9 and TRBJ1-5; D gene unclear. CDR1 and CDR2 from the germline V gene are SEHNR and FQNEAQ (reference sequence). Trimming shortened V by 5 bases and J by 0 bases, and 11 bases separated the two germline ends. The CDR3 has 15 amino acids. In DNA form, the CDR3 reads TGTGCCAGCAGCCCAGGAGAATCTAGCAATCAGCCCCAGCATTTT. This translates into CASSPGESSNQPQHF.

This chain uses TRBV28 with TRBJ1-3; perhaps TRBD1 as D (5 bases). V dropped 6 bases and J dropped 0 bases, with 15 bases sitting between them. Germline V lookup: CDR1 MDHEN, CDR2 SYDVKM. This CDR3 is 16 amino acids long. The CDR3 region is CASSSPGQGSGNTIYF. In nucleotides, the CDR3 is TGTGCCAGCAGCTCCCCGGGGCAGGGCTCTGGAAACACCATATATTTT.

CDR3 residues: CALTGAGNTIYF. As DNA, the CDR3 is TGTGCCTTGACAGGGGCGGGAAACACCATATATTTT. The V and J genes are TRBV30 and TRBJ1-3; 8 bases align to TRBD1. Per the germline V gene, CDR1 is GTSNPN and CDR2 is SVGIG (reference sequence). After removal of 7 bases from V and 4 bases from J, the junction contained 3 bases not matched to a gene. CDR3 size: 12 residues.

This clone was recorded only once. This chain joins TRBV9 and TRBJ2-7; no clear D gene. Germline assignment: CDR1 SGDLS and CDR2 YYNGEE. Deletions cut 0 bases from V and 3 bases from J, with 13 bases between. The CDR3 has 15 residues. Here the CDR3 reads CASSVGLTPGYEQYF. The CDR3 DNA reads TGTGCCAGCAGCGTAGGGTTGACTCCCGGCTACGAGCAGTACTTC.

The rearrangement links TRBV6-5 to TRBJ1-1, with TRBD1 matching 7 bases. Germline V gene sequence: CDR1 MNHEY, CDR2 SVGAGI. The ends lost 5 bases at V and 7 bases at J; junction bases unmatched: 7. CDR3 length: 13 residues. Written as DNA, the CDR3 is TGTGCCAGCAGTCCTGGGACAGATGGTGAAGCTTTCTTT. This sequence encodes CASSPGTDGEAFF.

V and J are TRBV4-1 and TRBJ2-7, with a tentative D call TRBD2 (5 bases). The CDR3 consists of 15 residues. The V end was cut by 3 bases, the J end by 2 bases, with 14 bases between. Germline V gene data show CDR1 as MGHRA and CDR2 as YSYEKL. The CDR3 nucleotides read TGCGCCAGCAGCCAGACCTTCGGCGGGCCCTACGAGCAGTACTTC. It yields the protein CASSQTFGGPYEQYF.

The chain combines TRBV4-1 with TRBJ2-1; 10 bases align to TRBD2. Germline V gives CDR1 MGHRA, CDR2 YSYEKL. The CDR3 is made up of 17 amino acids. After removal of 6 bases from V and 10 bases from J, the junction contained 18 bases not matched to a gene. The CDR3 coding sequence is TGCGCCAGCAGACCCCTCGGGACTAGCGAAAGAGGACGCGAGCAGTTCTTC. Translated, it gives CASRPLGTSERGREQFF.

V is TRBV6-1 and J is TRBJ1-2; D is possibly TRBD1 (6 bases). The V end was cut by 0 bases, the J end by 7 bases, with 15 bases between. CDR3 size: 15 residues. Per the germline V gene, CDR1 is MNHNS and CDR2 is SASEGT. In nucleotides, the CDR3 is TGTGCCAGCAGTGAAGCGGGGGGGCCTAGCGGTGGCTACACCTTC. It yields the protein CASSEAGGPSGGYTF.